This T cell receptor beta chain was sequenced in a study of cytomegalovirus exposure and HLA in healthy donors (dated by TCRdb to 2015 to 2018). A note on the overall study: According to an earlier analysis of a few hundred of the donors, some 170 million T cells yielded 117 million unique TCR beta sequences and more than 250 Gb of sequence data. Using immunosequencing, the study profiled T cell repertoires from 500 to 800 subjects and related those repertoires to cytomegalovirus serostatus. The genetic ancestry cluster associated with self-reported Caucasian donors included roughly four fifths of the roughly 400 genotyped donors. About five DR-DQ haplotypes were treated as single units for association and clustering because of strong linkage in the cohort. Among around 400 genotyped donors of the cohort, an average of about 240,000 unique TCR beta nucleotide sequences were sequenced per donor, 15% to 20% of them non-productive. HLA typing covered class I and class II loci at four-digit resolution. In the later analysis, no new phenotypic data were used to find candidate immune exposures; instead, reliance was placed on TCR beta sequences and their occurrence across donors. In addition to the first cohort of approximately 670 subjects, a separate validation cohort of 120 different subjects was used. An early release that covered fewer than 750 HLA-typed donors contained around 300 gigabases of sequencing data and some 87 million unique TCR sequences. The study aimed to test whether cataloging public T cell receptors could reveal signatures of past pathogen exposure. An earlier analysis of approximately 500 of the donors applied high-throughput TCR beta sequencing to assess whether each TCR beta V gene segment acted as functional or pseudogenic. Donor age, sex, ethnicity and CMV serostatus were compiled alongside the repertoire data. High-throughput TCR immunosequencing, statistical association of individual TCRs with disease status, and machine learning were combined to predict cytomegalovirus infection status. Typing coverage varied by locus: 629-630 donors for A, B, C, DRB1 and DQB1; roughly 510 for DQA1; over 600 for DPA1; 450 to 480 for DPB1. All discovery cohort repertoires had been generated on a single sequencing platform. A later genetic analysis used genome-wide SNP genotypes for about 60% of the roughly 700 donors, treating that subset as a discovery cohort. A later analysis re-examined previously published TCR beta repertoires from several hundred donors and added high-resolution HLA genotyping to investigate patterns of TCR occurrence.

The cohort comprised around 690 healthy bone marrow donors. At the time of sampling, all cohort members were nominally healthy, though unrecorded immune exposures were likely present. The donor tested CMV seronegative and was one of the 352 seronegative cohort members. A peripheral blood sample was collected from each donor, and TCR beta sequencing was performed on peripheral blood mononuclear cells. The Qiagen DNeasy Blood Extraction Kit was used to extract genomic DNA from the blood cell samples. Paper-wide results and their limitations: According to a later analysis, most CMV-associated TCR beta chains appeared to be HLA-restricted, and the HLA associations seemed to be driven largely by CMV exposure. In a later analysis, some 18,000 TCR beta sequences were associated with specific HLA alleles at a false discovery rate of 0.05. In a later analysis, HLA-associated TCR beta chains showed more clonal expansion and lower generation probabilities than non-associated chains that were equally common. Correlated functional status among segregating V segments might reflect linkage disequilibrium, but an unknown experimental factor could not be ruled out. The presence/absence analyses assumed that sequencing depth was roughly uniform across donors, and that assumption may not be true. The cohort was sequenced for TCR beta chains only, and without alpha or paired-chain data the features that could be detected were limited. A group of highly shared sequence variants was considered likely to be a technical artifact of the sequencing pipeline. Because counts were too low, about 18 rarely observed V segments, including chromosome 9 orphons, were left out of the earlier analysis of about 500 of the donors. Because HLA typing was unavailable for some donors at each locus, only the typed subset was used in association tests. The authors suggested that the approach could potentially be extended to other disease states and immunological phenotypes. Several of the top co-occurrence clusters appeared to be linked to parvovirus B19, influenza, CMV and Epstein-Barr virus, according to a later analysis. Some IMGT-functional V segments, including TRBV6-2 and TRBV6-3, could not be told apart with the 87-base-pair reads, so those segments were excluded. The study listed 150 to 200 TCR beta chains as associated with cytomegalovirus. In an earlier analysis of several hundred of the donors, most TCR beta V segments were observed in productive rearrangements about 90% or about 30% of the time, broadly matching IMGT annotations. A further reported finding was that TCR beta sequences accurately predicted the HLA-A and HLA-B alleles for most subjects in the first cohort. In a later analysis, the rate of TCR association differed among HLA loci, with DRB1 alleles having the most associated TCRs and HLA-C alleles having the fewest. The classifier was reported to diagnose cytomegalovirus status with high specificity and sensitivity in both the original cohort and the validation cohort. In vitro tests confirmed that a few of the cytomegalovirus-associated TCR beta chains recognize cytomegalovirus antigens. V-gene and J-gene trimming of TCR beta chains was associated with a missense DCLRE1C variant in a later genetic analysis, and the association was replicated in an independent cohort. Most TCR sequences were seen in very few donors, while some public TCRs were found in many individuals. A later genetic analysis reported fewer N-insertions in productive TCRs among donors in an Asian-associated ancestry cluster than the roughly 700-donor mean. CMV serostatus was the only immune exposure information available for the cohort. Strong co-occurrence of HLA alleles, especially DR and DQ, made assigning TCR associations to individual alleles difficult.

The V and J ends are trimmed by 6 bases and 0 bases, leaving 11 bases between them. The CDR3 measures 13 amino acids from cysteine to phenylalanine. Only the CDR3 region is kept as DNA, spanning 39 bases read in frame from base 1. In the germline V gene, CDR1 corresponds to SQVTM and CDR2 to ANQGSEA. Details on this clone: Its antigen is unknown. No base-level quality is on record; no much larger clone is a single base apart.

The library was produced with the immunoSEQ multiplex PCR assay. For the multiplex PCR, a mixture combining 60 forward primers for TCR Vbeta segments and 13 reverse primers for TCR Jbeta segments was used. Amplification of the CDR3 region of rearranged TCR beta genes was performed with a multiplex PCR assay on genomic DNA. Amplified TCR beta libraries were sequenced as 87-base-pair reads on the Illumina HiSeq System. In the authors' own workflow: Across the 666 repertoires, a later analysis counted some 81 million unique TCR beta chains, around 11 million of which were shared by at least two donors. To remove PCR and sequencing errors, raw reads were error-corrected and collapsed into unique sequences using a nearest-neighbor algorithm that merged closely related sequences. To assign V, D and J gene segments, CDR3 sequences were aligned to IMGT reference sequences. For a sequence to be retained, a match of at least six nucleotides to both a V gene segment and a J gene segment was required. A rearrangement counted as productive if the CDR3 had no stop codons and remained in frame with V and J, and every other rearrangement counted as non-productive. Following IMGT convention, CDR3 was defined as the stretch from the second conserved V-encoded cysteine to the conserved J-encoded phenylalanine. Sequences without an unambiguous match to a single V gene segment were excluded from the earlier analysis of 450 to 650 of the donors. An earlier analysis of roughly 590 of the donors called V segments functional above 56.7% productive rearrangements and segregating when the between-donor standard deviation exceeded 5%. A statistical classification framework was built to diagnose cytomegalovirus status from the catalog of TCR beta chain sequences. In a later analysis, TCR nucleotide sequences were compared against IMGT/GENE-DB human TR gene sequences so that V and J genes could be assigned. The TCRdist pipeline was used in a later analysis to assign CDR3 sequences and most-parsimonious VDJ recombination scenarios. In a later analysis, each TCR beta chain was defined by its CDR3 amino acid sequence together with its V-gene family, and reads without a unique V-gene family were excluded. A later analysis removed 450 to 600 highly shared, low-generation-probability nucleotide sequences to deal with suspected cross-contamination and a sequencing artifact. For each public chain, a later analysis derived a clonal expansion index from normalized ranks of inferred template counts within each repertoire. In a later analysis, generation probabilities were computed using a VDJ recombination model fitted to out-of-frame rearrangements, and the results were checked against IGoR. Hypergeometric tests were used in a later analysis to score TCR-TCR, TCR-HLA and TCR-CMV co-occurrence, with a repertoire-size bias correction applied to the TCR pairs. To estimate false discovery rates, a later analysis permuted the HLA or CMV assignments 20 times. In a later analysis, co-occurring TCRs were grouped with DBSCAN, and TCRdist sequence similarity was added when clustering was performed within HLA-allele-positive subsets. For co-occurrence clustering, repertoires with fewer than 30,000 or more than 120,000 public chains were excluded, along with roughly 5 repertoires with anomalous nucleotide sharing. TCRdb's version of the immuneACCESS table is confined to in-frame rearrangements and falls short of the full clone set. An unresolved V gene accounts for under half of the shortfall where checked; the remainder is of unknown origin. For V, J and clone size, that table is used; D and trimming come from the DNA. Present in this sample are 100,000 to 150,000 clones, roughly four fifths of which were seen just once. The ten most abundant clones make up approximately 1.2% of the sample.

Specimen: PBMCs. The TCR originated in a boy aged 5-17 years in good health and CMV-seronegative. The sequence is built from TRBV29-1 and TRBJ1-1, with TRBD1 as a weak D call on 5 bases. The CDR3 protein is CSVDEDMNTEAFF. In nucleotides, the sequence is TGCAGCGTGGACGAGGACATGAACACTGAAGCTTTCTTT.